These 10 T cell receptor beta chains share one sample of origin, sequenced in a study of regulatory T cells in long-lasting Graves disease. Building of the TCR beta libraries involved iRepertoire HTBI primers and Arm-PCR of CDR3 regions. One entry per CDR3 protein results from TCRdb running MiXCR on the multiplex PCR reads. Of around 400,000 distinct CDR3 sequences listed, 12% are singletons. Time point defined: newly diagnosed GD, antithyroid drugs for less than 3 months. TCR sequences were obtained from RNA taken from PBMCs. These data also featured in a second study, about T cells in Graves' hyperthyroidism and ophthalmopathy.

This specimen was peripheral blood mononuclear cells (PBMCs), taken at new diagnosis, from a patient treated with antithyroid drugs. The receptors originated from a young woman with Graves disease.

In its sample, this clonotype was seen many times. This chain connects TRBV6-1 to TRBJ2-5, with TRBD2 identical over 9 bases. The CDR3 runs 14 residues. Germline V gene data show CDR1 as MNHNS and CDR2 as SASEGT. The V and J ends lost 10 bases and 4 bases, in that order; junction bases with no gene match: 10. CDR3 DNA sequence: TGTGCCACAGTGAGAGCGGGAGGTGCAGAGACCCAGTACTTC. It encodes CATVRAGGAETQYF.

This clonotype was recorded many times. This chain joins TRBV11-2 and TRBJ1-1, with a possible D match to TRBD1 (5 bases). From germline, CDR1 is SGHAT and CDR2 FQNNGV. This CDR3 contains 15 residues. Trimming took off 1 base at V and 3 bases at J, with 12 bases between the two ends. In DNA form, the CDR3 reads TGTGCCAGCAGCTTAGTTGGGCAGGGAGACACTGAAGCTTTCTTT. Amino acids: CASSLVGQGDTEAFF.

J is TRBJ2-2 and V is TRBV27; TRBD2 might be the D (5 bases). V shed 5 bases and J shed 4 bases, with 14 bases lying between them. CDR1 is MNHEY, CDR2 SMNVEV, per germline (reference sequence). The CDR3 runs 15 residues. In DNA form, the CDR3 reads TGTGCCAGCAGTGGCCTAGCTCCCGGCACCGGGGAGCTGTTTTTT. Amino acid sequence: CASSGLAPGTGELFF.

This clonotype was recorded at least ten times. The DNA of the CDR3 is TGTGCCAGCAGTCCTCGGGATAAAAATTTCTTGGGGAATTCACCCCTCCACTTT. It specifies CASSPRDKNFLGNSPLHF. The J gene is TRBJ1-6, the V gene TRBV28, with D uncertain. The CDR3 spans 18 residues. Trimming shortened V by 5 bases and J by 7 bases, and 24 bases separated the two germline ends. The V gene's germline CDR1 is MDHEN and CDR2 SYDVKM.

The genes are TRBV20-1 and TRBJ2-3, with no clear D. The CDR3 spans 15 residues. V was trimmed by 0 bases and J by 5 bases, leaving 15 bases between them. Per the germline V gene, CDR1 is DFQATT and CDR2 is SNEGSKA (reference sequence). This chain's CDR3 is CSARDRLELEDTQYF. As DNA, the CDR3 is TGCAGTGCTAGAGATCGTCTAGAATTGGAAGATACGCAGTATTTT.

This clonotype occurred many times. DNA of the CDR3: TGTGCCAGTAGTACCTCATTGAACACTGAAGCTTTCTTT. Its translation: CASSTSLNTEAFF. The rearrangement uses TRBV19 and TRBJ1-1; D unresolved. The V and J ends lost 4 bases and 0 bases respectively, with 6 bases between them. In germline, CDR1 is LNHDA, CDR2 SQIVND (reference sequence). The CDR3 is 13 residues long.

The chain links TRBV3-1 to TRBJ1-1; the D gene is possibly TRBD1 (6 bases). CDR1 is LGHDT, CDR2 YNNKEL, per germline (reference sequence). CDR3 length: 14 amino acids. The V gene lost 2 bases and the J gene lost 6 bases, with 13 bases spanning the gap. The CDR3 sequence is CASSQRSRGAEAFF. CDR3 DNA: TGTGCCAGCAGCCAACGCTCCAGGGGTGCTGAAGCTTTCTTT.

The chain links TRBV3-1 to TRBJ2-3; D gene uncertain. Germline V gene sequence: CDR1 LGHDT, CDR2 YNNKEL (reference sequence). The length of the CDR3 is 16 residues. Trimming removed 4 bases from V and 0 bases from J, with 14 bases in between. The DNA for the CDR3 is TGTGCCAGCAGCCCGTCTTCCACCCGCAGCACAGATACGCAGTATTTT. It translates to CASSPSSTRSTDTQYF.

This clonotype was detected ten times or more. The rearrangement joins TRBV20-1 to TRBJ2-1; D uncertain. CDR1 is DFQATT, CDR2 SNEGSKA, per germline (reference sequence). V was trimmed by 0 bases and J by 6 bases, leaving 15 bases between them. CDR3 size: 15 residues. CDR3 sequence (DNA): TGCAGTGCTAGAGATCATGTTGGTATCGGCAATGAGCAGTTCTTC. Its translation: CSARDHVGIGNEQFF.

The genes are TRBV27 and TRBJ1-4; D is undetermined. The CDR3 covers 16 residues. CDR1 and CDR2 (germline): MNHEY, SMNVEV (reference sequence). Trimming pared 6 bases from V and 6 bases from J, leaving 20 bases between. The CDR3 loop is CASSPRTRRGHEKLFF. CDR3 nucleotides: TGTGCCAGCAGCCCTCGAACCCGACGCGGTCATGAAAAACTGTTTTTT.